Below are 24 T cell receptor beta chains sequenced from a single sample in a study of blood T cell repertoires in COVID-19. Sequenced by immunoSEQ multiplex PCR; TCRdb stores in-frame clones only, minus some. The sample shows hundreds of thousands of clones, about 83% of them seen only once. The sample was peripheral blood. These receptors came from a woman aged 50 to 65 with acute or convalescent COVID-19.

This clone has just one count. The chain carries TRBV5-1 and TRBJ2-1; 8 positions match TRBD2. J was trimmed by 7 bases and V by 1 base; bases with no gene match: 7. Germline V CDR1 and CDR2: SGHRS, YFSETQ. This CDR3 comprises 15 residues. The CDR3 reads CASSLMSGRENEQFF. CDR3 in DNA: TGCGCCAGCAGCTTGATGAGCGGGAGAGAGAATGAGCAGTTCTTC.

V usage is TRBV6-1 and J usage is TRBJ1-1; D is possibly TRBD1 (5 bases). The germline gives CDR1 MNHNS, CDR2 SASEGT. The CDR3 contains 15 residues. The V end lost 2 bases, the J end lost 1 base, and 11 bases lay between the germline ends. The CDR3 reads CASSEYMTENTEAFF. DNA of the CDR3: TGTGCCAGCAGTGAATATATGACAGAGAACACTGAAGCTTTCTTT.

This sequence joins TRBV6-5 and TRBJ2-5, with D possibly matching TRBD1 (8 bases). Germline V gene data show CDR1 as MNHEY and CDR2 as SVGAGI. Deletions cut 5 bases from V and 7 bases from J, with 20 bases between. This CDR3 spans 15 amino acids. This CDR3 is CASSPSPTGGGTQYF. CDR3 sequence (DNA): TGTGCCAGCAGTCCCTCTCCCACAGGGGGGGGGACCCAGTACTTC.

The rearrangement joins TRBV18 to TRBJ2-1, with D perhaps matching TRBD2 (5 bases). Trimming took 2 bases from V and 8 from J, leaving 10 bases between them. The CDR3 sequence is 13 residues long. Looked up from germline, CDR1 is KGHSH and CDR2 is LQKENI. CDR3 residues: CASSPDKADEQFF. CDR3 DNA: TGTGCCAGCTCACCAGATAAAGCGGATGAGCAGTTCTTC.

The V and J genes are TRBV30 and TRBJ2-1; possibly TRBD1 for D (5 bases). With 0 bases removed from V and 8 bases from J, the gap between germline ends came to 14 bases. This CDR3 has 14 residues. In germline, CDR1 is GTSNPN, CDR2 SVGIG (reference sequence). In nucleotides, the CDR3 is TGTGCCTGGAGTGTAGTAGGGGCCTTGGATGAGCAGTTCTTC. It is translated as CAWSVVGALDEQFF.

The rearrangement links TRBV29-1 to TRBJ2-1, with D maybe TRBD1 (6 bases). The V and J ends lost 2 bases and 3 bases respectively, with 20 bases between them. Germline V gene lookup returns CDR1 SQVTM and CDR2 ANQGSEA. This CDR3 region has 17 residues. CDR3 DNA: TGCAGCGTTGAAAGAGGACAGCCTTACCCCCGCTACAATGAGCAGTTCTTC. Protein product: CSVERGQPYPRYNEQFF.

The CDR3 loop reads CASSSGTGNTEAFF. The CDR3 DNA follows: TGTGCCAGCAGCAGCGGGACGGGGAACACTGAAGCTTTCTTT. This rearrangement joins TRBV5-5 to TRBJ1-1; D is possibly TRBD1 (5 bases). This CDR3 region has 14 residues. Per germline, CDR1 SGHKS and CDR2 YYEKEE (reference sequence). Trimming cost V 4 bases and J 1 base, with 11 bases left between them.

The genes are TRBV9 and TRBJ2-1, with TRBD2 matching over 9 bases. The junction had 13 bases not matched to a gene; V was cut back by 3 bases and J by 3 bases. CDR3 length equals 18 residues. Germline values: CDR1 SGDLS, CDR2 YYNGEE. As DNA, the CDR3 is TGTGCCAGCAGCGCGCAAACGGTAACTAGCGGGTACTACAATGAGCAGTTCTTC. It codes for CASSAQTVTSGYYNEQFF.

The chain's CDR3 is CASSLDLAGQETQYF. The CDR3 DNA follows: TGTGCCAGCAGCTTAGATCTGGCGGGACAAGAGACCCAGTACTTC. This chain connects TRBV11-2 to TRBJ2-5; D may be TRBD2 (6 bases). CDR3 length: 15 amino acids. V was cut by 0 bases and J by 2 bases, with 10 bases left in between. The germline CDR1 and CDR2 sequences are SGHAT and FQNNGV.

This clone is deemed medium-sized. This sequence joins TRBV24-1 and TRBJ2-7; 11 bases are shared with TRBD1. CDR1 is KGHDR, CDR2 SFDVKD, per germline. CDR3 length: 14 amino acids. Trimming took 3 bases from V and 5 from J; bases not matched to a gene: 2. The CDR3 sequence is CATSDRTGGDEQYF. DNA of the CDR3: TGTGCCACCAGTGATAGGACAGGGGGCGACGAGCAGTACTTC.

J is TRBJ1-6 and V is TRBV28; D is possibly TRBD1 (5 bases). Trimming took 8 bases from V and 3 from J, leaving 14 bases between them. Germline V gene lookup returns CDR1 MDHEN and CDR2 SYDVKM. The CDR3 is made up of 15 amino acids. DNA for the CDR3: TGTGCCAGCTGGGGTGGGGGGAACTATAATTCACCCCTCCACTTT. Amino acid sequence: CASWGGGNYNSPLHF.

The chain has TRBV7-2 and TRBJ1-2; tentatively, D is TRBD1 (6 bases). V was trimmed by 5 bases and J by 7 bases, leaving 17 bases between them. Germline values: CDR1 SGHTA, CDR2 FQGNSA. This CDR3 contains 14 residues. CDR3: CASSIKATGPGYTF. Written as DNA, the CDR3 is TGTGCCAGCAGCATAAAAGCAACAGGGCCTGGCTACACCTTC.

This chain links TRBV6-6 with TRBJ2-7; 11 nucleotides line up with TRBD2. V lost 10 bases and J lost 11; bases outside the gene matches: 13. This CDR3 contains 13 residues. From germline, CDR1 is MNHNY and CDR2 SVGAGI (reference sequence). In nucleotides, the CDR3 is TGTGCCACACAGGGGACTAGCGGCCGGATGGAGTACTTC. Amino acid sequence: CATQGTSGRMEYF.

The chain joins TRBV3-1 (or the pseudogene TRBV3-2) to TRBJ1-2; 7 positions match TRBD1. The V gene end was trimmed by 1 base and the J gene end by 3 bases; junction bases not matched to a gene: 8. This CDR3 is built from 16 residues. CDR1 is LGHDT, CDR2 YNNKEL, per germline (reference sequence). CDR3 sequence (DNA): TGTGCCAGCAGCCAAGGGCAAGGGGGCCAGGACTATGGCTACACCTTC. Translated, it gives CASSQGQGGQDYGYTF.

The chain employs TRBV5-6 and TRBJ2-7, with a tentative D call TRBD2 (6 bases). V was trimmed by 2 bases and J by 0 bases, leaving 15 bases between them. Germline V lookup: CDR1 SGHDT, CDR2 YYEEEE. The CDR3 contains 16 residues. The CDR3 nucleotides read TGTGCCAGCAGCTTCCCATCTAGCGTGAGCTCCTACGAGCAGTACTTC. Protein product: CASSFPSSVSSYEQYF.

The rearrangement uses TRBV28 and TRBJ2-7, with 8 nucleotides matching TRBD2. The V gene end was trimmed by 6 bases and the J gene end by 4 bases; junction bases not matched to a gene: 8. The germline CDR1 and CDR2 sequences are MDHEN and SYDVKM. This CDR3 spans 14 amino acids. The CDR3 DNA reads TGTGCCAGCAGGATCAGCGGGAGCAGGTACGAGCAGTACTTC. Translation: CASRISGSRYEQYF.

The V and J genes are TRBV6-2 or TRBV6-3 and TRBJ2-5; D gene uncertain. The CDR3 consists of 13 residues. Germline V gene data show CDR1 as MNHEY and CDR2 as SVGEGT. The V end was cut by 3 bases, the J end by 1 base, with 6 bases between. CDR3 residues: CASSYLGQETQYF. The DNA for the CDR3 is TGTGCCAGCAGTTATCTCGGCCAAGAGACCCAGTACTTC.

V and J are TRBV28 and TRBJ2-3, with 10 bases identical to TRBD1. The CDR3 runs to 18 residues. The V gene's germline CDR1 is MDHEN and CDR2 SYDVKM. The V and J ends lost 5 bases and 3 bases, in that order; junction bases with no gene match: 14. DNA for the CDR3: TGTGCCAGCAGTGTCGATCGGGGGGGACAGGGGTTGACAGATACGCAGTATTTT. Translating gives CASSVDRGGQGLTDTQYF.

The table lists this clone with a few counts. The rearrangement links TRBV5-1 to TRBJ1-1; TRBD1 aligns across 10 bases. Trimming at V came to 4 bases and at J to 5 bases, leaving 5 bases not matched to a gene. The CDR3 consists of 14 residues. Germline CDR1 is SGHRS and CDR2 is YFSETQ. The CDR3 reads CASSTRTGGTEAFF. CDR3 sequence (DNA): TGCGCCAGCAGCACCCGGACAGGGGGAACTGAAGCTTTCTTT. The variable domain in full, with the rest retrieved from reference TRBV5-1 and TRBJ1-1, is KAGVTQTPRYLIKTRGQQVTLSCSPISGHRSVSWYQQTPGQGLQFLFEYFSETQRNKGNFPGRFSGRQFSNSRSEMNVSTLELGDSALYLCASSTRTGGTEAFFGQGTRLTVV.

The J gene is TRBJ2-1, the V gene TRBV15; 10 bases map to TRBD2. Per the germline V gene, CDR1 is LNHNV and CDR2 is YYDKDF (reference sequence). V lost 9 bases and J lost 6; bases outside the gene matches: 5. The CDR3 has 13 amino acids. The CDR3 loop is CATSSGRGNEQFF. CDR3 coding DNA: TGTGCCACTTCTAGCGGGAGAGGCAATGAGCAGTTCTTC.

The chain carries TRBV6-5 and TRBJ2-1; the match to TRBD2 covers 8 bases. Trimming removed 6 bases from V and 4 bases from J; junction bases left unmatched: 8. The CDR3 spans 15 residues. From germline, CDR1 is MNHEY and CDR2 SVGAGI. CDR3 DNA sequence: TGTGCCAGCAGCAAAAAACTAGCGGCTTACAATGAGCAGTTCTTC. Protein product: CASSKKLAAYNEQFF.

The genes are TRBV5-1 and TRBJ2-7; TRBD2 matches 11 bases. CDR3 length: 15 residues. The V segment lost 0 bases and the J segment 5 bases; nucleotides outside the gene matches: 4. CDR1 SGHRS and CDR2 YFSETQ come from the germline V gene. The CDR3 reads CASSLGLAGGNEQYF. The CDR3 coding sequence is TGCGCCAGCAGCTTGGGGCTAGCGGGAGGTAACGAGCAGTACTTC. Full variable domain (rest looked up from reference TRBV5-1 and TRBJ2-7): KAGVTQTPRYLIKTRGQQVTLSCSPISGHRSVSWYQQTPGQGLQFLFEYFSETQRNKGNFPGRFSGRQFSNSRSEMNVSTLELGDSALYLCASSLGLAGGNEQYFGPGTRLTVT.

On this clone itself: The junction shows a germline mismatch at one end, possibly a read error. The V call is TRBV30, the J call TRBJ2-5; 7 bases line up with TRBD1. Germline-derived CDR1 and CDR2 are GTSNPN and SVGIG (reference sequence). CDR3 size: 13 residues. The CDR3 nucleotides are TGTGCCGGGAGAAGGGACAGACAAGAGACCCAGTACTTC. This codes for CAGRRDRQETQYF.

The chain joins TRBV15 to TRBJ1-4; a weak D match, TRBD1 (5 bases). Trimming stripped 4 bases from V and 2 bases from J, with 11 bases between. The germline V gene has CDR1 LNHNV and CDR2 YYDKDF (reference sequence). The CDR3 has 15 residues. CDR3 residues: CATSTDSGTNEKLFF. In DNA, the CDR3 is TGTGCCACCAGCACCGACAGTGGGACTAATGAAAAACTGTTTTTT.